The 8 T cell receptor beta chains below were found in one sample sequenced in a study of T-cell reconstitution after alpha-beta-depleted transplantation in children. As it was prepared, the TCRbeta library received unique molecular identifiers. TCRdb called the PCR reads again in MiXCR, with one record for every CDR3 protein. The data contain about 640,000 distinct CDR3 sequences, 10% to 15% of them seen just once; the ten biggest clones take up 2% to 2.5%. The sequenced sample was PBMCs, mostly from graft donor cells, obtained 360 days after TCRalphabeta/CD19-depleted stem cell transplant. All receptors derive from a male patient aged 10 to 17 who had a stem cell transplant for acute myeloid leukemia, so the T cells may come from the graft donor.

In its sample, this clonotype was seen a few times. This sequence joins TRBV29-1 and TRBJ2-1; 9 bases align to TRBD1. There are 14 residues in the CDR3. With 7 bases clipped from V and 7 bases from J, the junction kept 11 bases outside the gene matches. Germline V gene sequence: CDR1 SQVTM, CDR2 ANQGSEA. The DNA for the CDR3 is TGCAGCGACCACTTCCGACAGGGGGGAAATGAGCAGTTCTTC. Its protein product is CSDHFRQGGNEQFF.

CDR3 protein: CASSSGTSGRIPDTQYF. The CDR3 DNA reads TGTGCCAGCAGCTCCGGGACTAGCGGGAGGATCCCAGATACGCAGTATTTT. V and J are TRBV7-9 and TRBJ2-3; 15 nucleotides line up with TRBD2. CDR3 length equals 17 residues. From germline, CDR1 is SEHNR and CDR2 FQNEAQ (reference sequence). The V gene end was trimmed by 4 bases and the J gene end by 4 bases; junction bases not matched to a gene: 6. The whole variable domain, filled in from reference TRBV7-9 and TRBJ2-3, reads DTGVSQNPRHKITKRGQNVTFRCDPISEHNRLYWYRQTLGQGPEFLTYFQNEAQLEKSRLLSDRFSAERPKGSFSTLEIQRTEQGDSAMYLCASSSGTSGRIPDTQYFGPGTRLTVL.

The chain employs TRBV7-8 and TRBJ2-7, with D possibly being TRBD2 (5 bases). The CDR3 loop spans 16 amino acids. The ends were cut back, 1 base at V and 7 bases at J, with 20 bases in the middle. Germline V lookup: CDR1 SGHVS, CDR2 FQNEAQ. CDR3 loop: CASSLVRESYLREQYF. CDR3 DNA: TGTGCCAGCAGCTTAGTTAGGGAGAGCTACTTAAGGGAGCAGTACTTC.

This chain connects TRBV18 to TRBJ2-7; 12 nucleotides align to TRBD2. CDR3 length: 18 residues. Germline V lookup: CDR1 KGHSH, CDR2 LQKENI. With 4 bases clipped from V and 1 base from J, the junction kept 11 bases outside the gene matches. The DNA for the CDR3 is TGTGCCAGCTCACGCGCCCCGACTAGCGGGAGAGCATCCTACGAGCAGTACTTC. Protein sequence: CASSRAPTSGRASYEQYF.

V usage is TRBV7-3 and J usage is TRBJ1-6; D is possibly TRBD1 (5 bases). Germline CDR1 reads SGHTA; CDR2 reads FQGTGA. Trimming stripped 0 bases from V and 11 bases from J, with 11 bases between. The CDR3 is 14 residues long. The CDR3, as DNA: TGTGCCAGCAGCTTAACGTACGGCAGGGCACCCCTCCACTTT. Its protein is CASSLTYGRAPLHF.

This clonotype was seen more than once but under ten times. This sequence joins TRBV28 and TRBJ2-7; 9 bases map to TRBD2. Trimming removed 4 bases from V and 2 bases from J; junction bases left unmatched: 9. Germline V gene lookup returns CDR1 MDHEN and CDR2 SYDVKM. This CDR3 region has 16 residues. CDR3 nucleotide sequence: TGTGCCAGCAGTTATAGCGGGAGCAGACCAACCTACGAGCAGTACTTC. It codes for CASSYSGSRPTYEQYF. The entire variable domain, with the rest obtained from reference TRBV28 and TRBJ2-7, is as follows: DVKVTQSSRYLVKRTGEKVFLECVQDMDHENMFWYRQDPGLGLRLIYFSYDVKMKEKGDIPEGYSVSREKKERFSLILESASTNQTSMYLCASSYSGSRPTYEQYFGPGTRLTVT.

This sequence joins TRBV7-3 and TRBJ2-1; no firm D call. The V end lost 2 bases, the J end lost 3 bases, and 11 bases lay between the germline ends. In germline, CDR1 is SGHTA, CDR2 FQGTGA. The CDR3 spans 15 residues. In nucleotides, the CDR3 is TGTGCCAGCAGCTTACAGCTAGTGGTCTACAATGAGCAGTTCTTC. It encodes CASSLQLVVYNEQFF.

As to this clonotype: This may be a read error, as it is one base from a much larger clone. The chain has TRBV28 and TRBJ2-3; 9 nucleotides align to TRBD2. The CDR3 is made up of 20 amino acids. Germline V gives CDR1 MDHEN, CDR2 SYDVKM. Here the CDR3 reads CASSLITIREREDYTYTQYF. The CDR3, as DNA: TGTGCCAGCAGTTTAATTACTATCCGAGAGCGGGAGGACTACACATATACGCAGTATTTT. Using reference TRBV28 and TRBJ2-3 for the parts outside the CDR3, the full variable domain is DVKVTQSSRYLVKRTGEKVFLECVQDMDHENMFWYRQDPGLGLRLIYFSYDVKMKEKGDIPEGYSVSREKKERFSLILESASTNQTSMYLCASSLITIREREDYTYTQYFGPGTRLTVL.